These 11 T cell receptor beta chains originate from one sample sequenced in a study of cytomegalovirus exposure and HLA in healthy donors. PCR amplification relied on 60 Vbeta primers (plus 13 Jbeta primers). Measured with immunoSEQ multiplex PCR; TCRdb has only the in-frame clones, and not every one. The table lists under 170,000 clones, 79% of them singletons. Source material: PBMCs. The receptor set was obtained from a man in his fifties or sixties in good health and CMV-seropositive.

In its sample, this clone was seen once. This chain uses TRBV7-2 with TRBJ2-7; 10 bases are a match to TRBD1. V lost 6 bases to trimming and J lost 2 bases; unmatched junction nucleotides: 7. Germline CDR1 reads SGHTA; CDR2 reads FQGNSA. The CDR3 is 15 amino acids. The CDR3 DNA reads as TGTGCCAGCAGTCAAGACAGGGGGCCTACCTACGAGCAGTACTTC. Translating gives CASSQDRGPTYEQYF. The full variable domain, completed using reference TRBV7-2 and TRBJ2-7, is GAGVSQSPSNKVTEKGKDVELRCDPISGHTALYWYRQSLGQGLEFLIYFQGNSAPDKSGLPSDRFSAERTGGSVSTLTIQRTQQEDSAVYLCASSQDRGPTYEQYFGPGTRLTVT.

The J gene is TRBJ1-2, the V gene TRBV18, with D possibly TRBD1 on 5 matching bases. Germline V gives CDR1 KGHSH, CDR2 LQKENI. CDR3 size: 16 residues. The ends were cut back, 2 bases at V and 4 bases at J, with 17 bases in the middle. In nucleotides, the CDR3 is TGTGCCAGCTCACCATATCTAGGGGCCGAGCGCTATGGCTACACCTTC. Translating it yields CASSPYLGAERYGYTF.

CDR3 in DNA: TGTGCCACCAGGACCGGACTAGCGGGCGACGAGCAGTACTTC. This gives the protein CATRTGLAGDEQYF. The chain joins TRBV15 to TRBJ2-7, with 11 bases matching TRBD2. Losses at the gene ends were 6 bases for V and 5 bases for J; bases not matched to a gene: 6. Looked up from germline, CDR1 is LNHNV and CDR2 is YYDKDF (reference sequence). The CDR3 has 14 residues.

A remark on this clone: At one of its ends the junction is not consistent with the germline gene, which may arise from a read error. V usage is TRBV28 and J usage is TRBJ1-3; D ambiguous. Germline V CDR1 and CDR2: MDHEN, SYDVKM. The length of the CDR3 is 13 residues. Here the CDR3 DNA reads TGTGCCAGCACTCTCGACTCTGGAAACACCACATATTTT. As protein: CASTLDSGNTTYF.

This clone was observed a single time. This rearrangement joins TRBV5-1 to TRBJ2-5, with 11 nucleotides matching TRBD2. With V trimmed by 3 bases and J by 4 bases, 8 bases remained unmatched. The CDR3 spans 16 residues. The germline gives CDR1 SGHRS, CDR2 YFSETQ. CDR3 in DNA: TGCGCCAGCAGCTCTGGGACTAGCGGAGGGGGAGAGACCCAGTACTTC. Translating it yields CASSSGTSGGGETQYF. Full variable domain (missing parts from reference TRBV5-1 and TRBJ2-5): KAGVTQTPRYLIKTRGQQVTLSCSPISGHRSVSWYQQTPGQGLQFLFEYFSETQRNKGNFPGRFSGRQFSNSRSEMNVSTLELGDSALYLCASSSGTSGGGETQYFGPGTRLLVL.

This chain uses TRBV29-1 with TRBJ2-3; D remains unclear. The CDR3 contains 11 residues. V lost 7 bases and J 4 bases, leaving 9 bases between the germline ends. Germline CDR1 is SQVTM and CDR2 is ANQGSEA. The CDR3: CSADPADTQYF. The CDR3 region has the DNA TGCAGCGCCGATCCAGCAGATACGCAGTATTTT.

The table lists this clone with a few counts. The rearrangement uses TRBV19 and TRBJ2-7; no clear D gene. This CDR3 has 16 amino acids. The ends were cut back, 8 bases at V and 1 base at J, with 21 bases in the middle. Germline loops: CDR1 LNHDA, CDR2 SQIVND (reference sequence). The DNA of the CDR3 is TGTGCCAGTGCACAAGTTGGGCAGTTGGGTTCCTACGAGCAGTACTTC. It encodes CASAQVGQLGSYEQYF.

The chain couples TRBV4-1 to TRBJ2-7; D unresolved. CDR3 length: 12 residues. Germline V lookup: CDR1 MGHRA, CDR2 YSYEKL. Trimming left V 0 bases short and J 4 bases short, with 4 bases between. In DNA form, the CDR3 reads TGCGCCAGCAGCCAAGACAGGTACGAGCAGTACTTC. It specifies CASSQDRYEQYF.

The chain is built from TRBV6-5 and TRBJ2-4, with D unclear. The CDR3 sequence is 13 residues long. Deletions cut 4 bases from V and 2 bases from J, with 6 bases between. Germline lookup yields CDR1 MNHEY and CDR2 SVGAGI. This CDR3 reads CASSSASKNIQYF. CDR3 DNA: TGTGCCAGCAGTTCTGCGTCCAAAAACATTCAGTACTTC.

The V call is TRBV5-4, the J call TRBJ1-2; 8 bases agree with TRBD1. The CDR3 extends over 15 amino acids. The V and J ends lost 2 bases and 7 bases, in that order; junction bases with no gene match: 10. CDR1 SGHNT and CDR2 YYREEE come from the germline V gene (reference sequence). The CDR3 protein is CASSLYSGGSVGYTF. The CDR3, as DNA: TGTGCCAGCAGCTTATATTCAGGGGGCTCAGTTGGCTACACCTTC.

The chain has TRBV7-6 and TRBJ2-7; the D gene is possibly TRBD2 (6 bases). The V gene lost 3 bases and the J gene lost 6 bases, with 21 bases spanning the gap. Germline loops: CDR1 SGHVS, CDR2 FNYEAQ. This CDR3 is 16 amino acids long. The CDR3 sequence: CASSFPEGGTEGEQYF. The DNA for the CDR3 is TGTGCCAGCAGCTTCCCCGAGGGTGGGACTGAGGGCGAGCAGTACTTC.